What follows is one T cell receptor (beta chain) and its context. Seattle patients were enrolled while actively infected and followed longitudinally. These data belong to a study of blood T cell repertoires in COVID-19. Whole-study context: Collection of acute and convalescent COVID-19 samples took place in the United States, Italy and Spain.

The CDR3 loop spans 15 amino acids. Germline V gene sequence: CDR1 SGHTA, CDR2 FQGNSA. J gave up 5 bases and V 2 bases, and 5 bases lay outside the gene matches. Authors' methods: Amplified reference gene primers provided the basis for estimating nucleated cell counts. Clones were sequenced by immunoSEQ multiplex PCR, and TCRdb holds only the in-frame ones, with some missing. D and trimming were read from the DNA, whereas the V and J calls and clone size are those reported in that table. The data contain about 250,000 clones, approximately 90% of them seen just once; the ten biggest clones take up around 6.5%.

The receptor was derived from a woman in her 30s with COVID-19, enrolled during active disease. The sample comprised peripheral blood. The gene calls are TRBV7-2 and TRBJ2-7; 11 bases line up with TRBD1. Here the CDR3 DNA reads TGTGCCAGCAGCTTAACGGGGACAGGGGGGCACGAGCAGTACTTC. Translated, it gives CASSLTGTGGHEQYF.